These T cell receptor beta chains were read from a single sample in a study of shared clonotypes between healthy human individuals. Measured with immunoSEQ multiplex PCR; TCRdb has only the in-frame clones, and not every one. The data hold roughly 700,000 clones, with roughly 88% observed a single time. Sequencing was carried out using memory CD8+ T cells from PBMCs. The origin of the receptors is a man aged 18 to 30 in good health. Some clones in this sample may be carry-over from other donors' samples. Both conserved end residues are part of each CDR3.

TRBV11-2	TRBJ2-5	CASSLGGGRGRETQYF
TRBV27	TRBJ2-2	CASSDRNTGELFF
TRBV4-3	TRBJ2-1	CASSQGLAGYNEQFF
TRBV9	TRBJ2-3	CASSVDGGLGDTQYF
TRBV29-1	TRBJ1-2	CSVVSTGGGYTF
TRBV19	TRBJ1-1	CASSIDGGGATEAFF
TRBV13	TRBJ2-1	CASSHRNIGDNEQFF
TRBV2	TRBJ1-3	CASSGLPGNTIYF
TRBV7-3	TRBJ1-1	CASSLLNTEAFF
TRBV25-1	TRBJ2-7	CAVRSGLNEQYF
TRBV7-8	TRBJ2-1	CASSLGGLAGVNEQFF
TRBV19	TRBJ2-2	CASSILRLANTGELFF
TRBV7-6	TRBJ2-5	CASSLAEETQYF
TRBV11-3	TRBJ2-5	CASSFPWQATQETQYF
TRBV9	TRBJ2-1	CASSEGQNNEQFF
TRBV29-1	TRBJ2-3	CSVTRGATSTDTQYF
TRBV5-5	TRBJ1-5	CASSLRYNQPQHF
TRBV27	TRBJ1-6	CASSSINYNSPLHF
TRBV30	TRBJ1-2	CAWGRGADGYTF
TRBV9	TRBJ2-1	CASSVAGAYEQFF
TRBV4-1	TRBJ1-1	CASSWGGRAFF
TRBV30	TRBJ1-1	CAWSFGGATEAFF
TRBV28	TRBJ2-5	CASSLDRGPETQYF
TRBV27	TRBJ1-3	CASSSQGARGNTIYF
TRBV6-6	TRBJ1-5	CATTQSQYSNQPQHF
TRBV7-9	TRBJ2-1	CANPYRVNNEQFF
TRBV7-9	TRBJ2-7	CASSNLLIYEQYF
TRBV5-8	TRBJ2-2	CASSWRRSANTGELFF
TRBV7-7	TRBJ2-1	CASSLHGAVGNNEQFF
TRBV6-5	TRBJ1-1	CASSRDSPNTEAFF
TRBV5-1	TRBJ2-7	CASSTGTSGRGYEQYF
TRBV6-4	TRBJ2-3	CASSGAGGADTQYF
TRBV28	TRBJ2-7	CASSYRVGVNEQYF
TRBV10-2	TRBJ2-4	CASSPWGGFKNIQYF
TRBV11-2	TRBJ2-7	CASSSDRGVGYEQYF
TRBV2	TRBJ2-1	CASGSVGSSYNEQFF
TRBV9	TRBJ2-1	CASSHYSGRDEQFF
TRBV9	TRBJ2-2	CASSRENTGELFF
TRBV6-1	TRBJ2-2	CASETGWDGELFF
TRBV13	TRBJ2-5	CASSLGAGEETQYF
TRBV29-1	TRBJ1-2	CSVTTGGGNYGYTF
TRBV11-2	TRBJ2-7	CASNTDSPYEQYF